The clone carrying this TCR beta chain was counted a few times. The data stem from a study of cytomegalovirus exposure and HLA in healthy donors. Germline CDR1 reads SGDLS; CDR2 reads YYNGEE. V lost 4 bases and J 11 bases, leaving 16 bases between the germline ends. This CDR3 comprises 13 residues. The PCR was carried out with 60 Vbeta primers and 13 Jbeta primers. Some clones are missing from TCRdb's copy, which holds only in-frame ones; the method was immunoSEQ multiplex PCR. The sample includes 100,000 to 150,000 clones, over 9.5% of them seen just once. The TCR originated in a woman under 30 in good health and CMV-seropositive. V gene TRBV9 combines with J gene TRBJ2-4, with D perhaps TRBD2 (5 bases). The sequenced sample was PBMCs. The CDR3 loop reads CASSPPTERVQYF. The CDR3 coding sequence is TGTGCCAGCAGCCCCCCGACGGAGAGGGTTCAGTACTTC.